This T cell receptor (beta chain) appears in the sequencing data of a study of neurological immune-mediated disorders. Findings and caveats of the study: No sharing of CDR3 amino acid sequences was observed among expanded clones across subjects, suggesting private repertoires in all groups.

Unsorted libraries were generated from 2 million PBMCs held at -80 degrees C. The cDNA came from 5'RACE, which used 10-nucleotide random UMIs. MiXCR was run by TCRdb on the 5' RACE reads, yielding one entry per CDR3 protein. The sample records over 45,000 distinct CDR3 sequences, 25% being singletons. At least ten counts were recorded for this clonotype. What it binds is unknown. The sample was PBMCs. This clonotype was sampled from a woman aged 70-85 years in good health.

The CDR3 DNA reads TGCGCCAGCAGCTGGTCCGGGACACTCGAAGAGACCCAGTACTTC. Protein: CASSWSGTLEETQYF. This sequence joins TRBV5-1 and TRBJ2-5, with D maybe TRBD1 (6 bases). V lost 3 bases and J 3 bases, leaving 15 bases between the germline ends. The CDR3 spans 15 residues. Germline V gene data show CDR1 as SGHRS and CDR2 as YFSETQ.